Each of the 21 T cell receptor beta chains below was sequenced from the same sample in a study of OX40 agonist ivuxolimab in advanced cancers. Some clones are missing from TCRdb's copy, which holds only in-frame ones; the method was immunoSEQ multiplex PCR. The sample consists of around 64,000 clones, 80% to 90% of them appearing once. Sequenced here: CD4+ or CD8+ T cells sorted from blood, sampled in a trial of the OX40 agonist ivuxolimab. The receptors were sampled from an adult with an advanced solid tumor such as melanoma, head and neck, liver or kidney cancer.

This clone came up once. The chain employs TRBV19 and TRBJ1-5; D unresolved. V was shortened by 7 bases and J by 7 bases, with 5 bases between the two germline ends. The CDR3 is 10 residues long. From germline, CDR1 is LNHDA and CDR2 SQIVND (reference sequence). The CDR3 sequence is CASIKQPQHF. The DNA of the CDR3 is TGTGCCAGTATAAAGCAGCCCCAGCATTTT.

The genes are TRBV4-1 and TRBJ2-5, with 12 nucleotides matching TRBD2. Germline V gene lookup returns CDR1 MGHRA and CDR2 YSYEKL. V was clipped by 3 bases and J by 1 base; unmatched bases: 3. This CDR3 has 16 amino acids. CDR3 residues: CASSQRLAGAQETQYF. The CDR3 coding sequence is TGCGCCAGCAGCCAGCGACTAGCGGGGGCCCAAGAGACCCAGTACTTC.

The chain combines TRBV7-9 with TRBJ1-4; D remains ambiguous. CDR3 length: 12 residues. The V gene's germline CDR1 is SEHNR and CDR2 FQNEAQ (reference sequence). V was trimmed by 3 bases and J by 7 bases, leaving 6 bases between them. CDR3 in DNA: TGTGCCAGCAGCTTGTCCGGTGAAAAACTGTTTTTT. Translation: CASSLSGEKLFF.

The genes are TRBV5-4 and TRBJ2-7; D is unresolved. CDR3 length: 14 residues. Germline V gives CDR1 SGHNT, CDR2 YYREEE (reference sequence). The ends were cut back, 4 bases at V and 2 bases at J, with 13 bases in the middle. Here the CDR3 reads CASSPQTAAYEQYF. CDR3 sequence (DNA): TGTGCCAGCAGCCCACAGACCGCAGCCTACGAGCAGTACTTC.

The chain carries TRBV15 and TRBJ2-3; D unclear. Germline lookup yields CDR1 LNHNV and CDR2 YYDKDF (reference sequence). This CDR3 comprises 11 residues. V lost 3 bases and J lost 14, with 12 bases in between. This CDR3 reads CATSSSTTLYF. The CDR3, as DNA: TGTGCCACCAGCAGCTCCACGACGTTGTATTTT.

The rearrangement joins TRBV19 to TRBJ2-6; D assignment may be TRBD1 or TRBD2 (5 bases each). Germline V gene sequence: CDR1 LNHDA, CDR2 SQIVND (reference sequence). The ends were cut back, 1 base at V and 0 bases at J, with 13 bases in the middle. This CDR3 contains 18 residues. The CDR3, as DNA: TGTGCCAGTAGTATAGGATACAGGAGGAGCTCTGGGGCCAACGTCCTGACTTTC. This sequence encodes CASSIGYRRSSGANVLTF.

The CDR3 DNA follows: TGCGCCAGCAGCCAAGAAGGGTATAGCAATCAGCCCCAGCATTTT. Translation gives CASSQEGYSNQPQHF. This sequence joins TRBV4-1 and TRBJ1-5; D is unclear. Trimming pared 0 bases from V and 0 bases from J, leaving 6 bases between. The CDR3 has 15 residues. Germline CDR1 reads MGHRA; CDR2 reads YSYEKL.

The chain carries TRBV6-1 and TRBJ2-2; D remains unclear. Trimming removed 1 base at V and 3 bases at J, with 6 bases between. The CDR3 spans 14 residues. Germline loops: CDR1 MNHNS, CDR2 SASEGT. In nucleotides, the CDR3 is TGTGCCAGCAGTGAAGGGCAGCACACCGGGGAGCTGTTTTTT. It codes for CASSEGQHTGELFF.

The rearrangement uses TRBV9 and TRBJ2-7; D unclear. This CDR3 has 13 amino acids. V was cut by 5 bases and J by 7 bases, with 16 bases left in between. Germline V gene sequence: CDR1 SGDLS, CDR2 YYNGEE. The CDR3 region is CASSGRTSEEQYF. DNA of the CDR3: TGTGCCAGCAGTGGACGGACCTCTGAGGAGCAGTACTTC.

The chain has TRBV19 and TRBJ1-4; TRBD1 is a possible D gene (5 bases). With 7 bases removed from V and 6 bases from J, the gap between germline ends came to 15 bases. The CDR3 is 14 amino acids. CDR1 is LNHDA, CDR2 SQIVND, per germline (reference sequence). This chain's CDR3 is CASNSRGRDEKLFF. CDR3 coding DNA: TGTGCCAGTAACAGTCGGGGGAGGGATGAAAAACTGTTTTTT.

Only a few counts were recorded for this clone. The chain carries TRBV5-1 and TRBJ1-4; D possibly corresponds to TRBD1 (5 bases). Germline V gene lookup returns CDR1 SGHRS and CDR2 YFSETQ. The CDR3 contains 14 residues. Trimming shortened V by 4 bases and J by 6 bases, and 13 bases separated the two germline ends. The CDR3 loop reads CASSQAGGDEKLFF. The CDR3 DNA reads TGCGCCAGCAGCCAGGCCGGGGGGGATGAAAAACTGTTTTTT.

The chain joins TRBV4-1 to TRBJ2-5; TRBD1 matches 7 bases. CDR3 length: 15 amino acids. The trim removed 2 bases at V and 4 bases at J, leaving 7 bases unmatched. CDR1 is MGHRA and CDR2 is YSYEKL in the germline V gene. Written as DNA, the CDR3 is TGCGCCAGCAGCCAATTGGACAGGCGAGGAGAGACCCAGTACTTC. This gives the protein CASSQLDRRGETQYF.

This chain joins TRBV12-5 and TRBJ2-7, with D tentatively TRBD1 (5 bases). Between the trimmed V and J ends, which lost 0 bases and 1 base, there was a span of 10 bases. The germline gives CDR1 LGHNT, CDR2 FRNRAP. The CDR3 totals 15 residues. The CDR3 sequence is CASGLVPDKSYEQYF. DNA of the CDR3: TGTGCTAGTGGTTTGGTCCCGGACAAGTCCTACGAGCAGTACTTC.

The genes are TRBV19 and TRBJ2-1; 7 nucleotides align to TRBD2. Germline CDR1 LNHDA, CDR2 SQIVND (reference sequence). V trimming: 3 bases; J trimming: 0 bases; junction bases outside the gene matches: 14. This CDR3 has 19 residues. CDR3 protein: CASSILGGGLRSSYNEQFF. The CDR3 coding sequence is TGTGCCAGTAGTATCCTGGGCGGGGGTCTTCGGAGCTCCTACAATGAGCAGTTCTTC.

This clone was seen a single time. V usage is TRBV5-6 and J usage is TRBJ2-7; 8 bases are a match to TRBD2. Germline CDR1 is SGHDT and CDR2 is YYEEEE. This CDR3 has 16 amino acids. The ends lost 4 bases at V and 7 bases at J; junction bases unmatched: 16. CDR3 DNA: TGTGCCAGCAGCCGGGAGGGGACGGAAATACGAAAGGAGCAGTACTTC. Amino acid sequence: CASSREGTEIRKEQYF.

The genes are TRBV9 and TRBJ1-2, with a weak D call TRBD1 (5 bases). Germline V CDR1 and CDR2: SGDLS, YYNGEE. The CDR3 length is 13 residues. V lost 2 bases to trimming and J lost 8 bases, with 13 bases between them. DNA of the CDR3: TGTGCCAGCAGCGTTCTGCAGGGACGGGGCTACACCTTC. Its protein product is CASSVLQGRGYTF.

The rearrangement joins TRBV19 to TRBJ1-2; D call uncertain. Germline CDR1 reads LNHDA; CDR2 reads SQIVND (reference sequence). This CDR3 contains 13 residues. V was trimmed by 7 bases and J by 0 bases, leaving 9 bases between them. Written as DNA, the CDR3 is TGTGCCAGTATTCCGACTGCTAACTATGGCTACACCTTC. Translation gives CASIPTANYGYTF.

The genes are TRBV5-5 and TRBJ2-1; TRBD1 aligns across 8 bases. This CDR3 has 17 residues. In germline, CDR1 is SGHKS, CDR2 YYEKEE (reference sequence). V was clipped by 3 bases and J by 8 bases; unmatched bases: 16. The CDR3 DNA reads TGTGCCAGCAGCTCGACTGCGACTCGGACAGGGCATTATGAGCAGTTCTTC. This encodes CASSSTATRTGHYEQFF.

The CDR3 nucleotides are TGCGCCAGCAGACAATGGGCCGATGAAAAACTGTTTTTT. It codes for CASRQWADEKLFF. This sequence joins TRBV5-1 and TRBJ1-4; D is undetermined. CDR1 is SGHRS, CDR2 YFSETQ, per germline. V was shortened by 5 bases and J by 6 bases, with 11 bases between the two germline ends. The CDR3 loop spans 13 amino acids.

J is TRBJ2-5 and V is TRBV30; possibly TRBD2 for D (6 bases). The CDR3 runs to 13 residues. Per germline, CDR1 GTSNPN and CDR2 SVGIG (reference sequence). The germline V and J ends were trimmed by 4 bases and 5 bases, with 14 bases remaining between them. The CDR3 spells CAWTPGGAETQYF. CDR3 nucleotide sequence: TGTGCCTGGACCCCGGGCGGGGCCGAGACCCAGTACTTC.

The rearrangement links TRBV6-6 to TRBJ1-1, with no clear D. The CDR3 totals 13 residues. The germline V and J ends were trimmed by 4 bases and 6 bases, with 12 bases remaining between them. Germline CDR1 MNHNY, CDR2 SVGAGI (reference sequence). Written as DNA, the CDR3 is TGTGCCAGCAGTTTACGTTCCGGGTCTGAAGCTTTCTTT. Translating it yields CASSLRSGSEAFF.